This paragraph reports one TCR beta chain. Its antigen is unknown. TCRdb keeps only in-frame clones here, not all; method: immunoSEQ multiplex PCR. The table lists more than 80,000 clones, 80% to 90% of them singletons. The data are from a study of T cell responses to AZD1222 COVID-19 vaccine. Study-wide points: Nearly half of spike-specific TCRs reportedly go after variant regions that carry no mutations.

This clonotype originated in an adult in good health. The specimen was peripheral blood, collected on day 0 of AZD1222 vaccination.

The CDR3 DNA reads as TGTGCCAGCCTCGACAGATCCACGGATACGCAGTATTTT. This sequence encodes CASLDRSTDTQYF. The chain carries TRBV18 and TRBJ2-3; TRBD1 might be the D (5 bases). There are 13 residues in the CDR3. Germline CDR1 reads KGHSH; CDR2 reads LQKENI. V shed 8 bases and J shed 6 bases, with 15 bases lying between them.